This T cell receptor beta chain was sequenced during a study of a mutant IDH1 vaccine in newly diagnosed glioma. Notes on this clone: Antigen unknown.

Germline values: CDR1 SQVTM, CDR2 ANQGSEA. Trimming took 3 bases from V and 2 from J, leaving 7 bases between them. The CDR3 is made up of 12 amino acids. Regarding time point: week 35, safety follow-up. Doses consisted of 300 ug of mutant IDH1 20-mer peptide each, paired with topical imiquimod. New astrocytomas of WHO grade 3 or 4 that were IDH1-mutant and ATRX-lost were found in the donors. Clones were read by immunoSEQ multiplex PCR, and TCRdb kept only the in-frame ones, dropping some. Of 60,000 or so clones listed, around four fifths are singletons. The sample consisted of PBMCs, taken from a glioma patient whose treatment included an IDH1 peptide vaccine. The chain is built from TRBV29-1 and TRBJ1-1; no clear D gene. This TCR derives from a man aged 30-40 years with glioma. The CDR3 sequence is CSVDDPNTEAFF. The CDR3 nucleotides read TGCAGCGTTGACGACCCAAACACTGAAGCTTTCTTT.